The entry below gives a single T cell receptor beta chain sequence along with its context. Its antigen is unidentified. The entry originates in a study of identical twins. Study results and caveats: Zero-insertion findings could be partly confounded by invariant cells (MAIT and iNKT cells). Insertions were fewer in abundant cord blood beta clonotypes, whereas memory repertoires showed none of this pattern. Twin pairs had excess sharing that was weaker in beta out-of-frame sequences.

MiXCR was run by TCRdb on the 5' RACE reads, yielding one entry per CDR3 protein. The sample has 450,000 or so distinct CDR3 sequences, about 18% seen once. Losses at the gene ends were 4 bases for V and 0 bases for J; bases not matched to a gene: 6. This CDR3 is 16 amino acids long. Germline CDR1 is LGHNA and CDR2 is YSLEER. Sequenced sample: naive T cells sorted from blood. The genes are TRBV4-3 and TRBJ2-1; 7 nucleotides match TRBD1. This TCR was recovered from a man aged 45-65 years in good health. Written as DNA, the CDR3 is TGCGCCAGCAGCCGACAGGACAGGAGCTCCTACAATGAGCAGTTCTTC. It translates to CASSRQDRSSYNEQFF.